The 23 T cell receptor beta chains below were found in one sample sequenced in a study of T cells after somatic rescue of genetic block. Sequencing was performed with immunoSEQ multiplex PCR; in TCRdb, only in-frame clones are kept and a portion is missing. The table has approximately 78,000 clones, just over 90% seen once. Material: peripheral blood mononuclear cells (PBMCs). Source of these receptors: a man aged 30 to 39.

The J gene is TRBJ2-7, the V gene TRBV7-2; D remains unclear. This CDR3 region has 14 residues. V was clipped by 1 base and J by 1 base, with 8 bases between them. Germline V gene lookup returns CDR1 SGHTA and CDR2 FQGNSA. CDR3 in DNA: TGTGCCAGCAGCTTAGTGGGTCAATCCTACGAGCAGTACTTC. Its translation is CASSLVGQSYEQYF. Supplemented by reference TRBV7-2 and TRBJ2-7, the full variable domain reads GAGVSQSPSNKVTEKGKDVELRCDPISGHTALYWYRQSLGQGLEFLIYFQGNSAPDKSGLPSDRFSAERTGGSVSTLTIQRTQQEDSAVYLCASSLVGQSYEQYFGPGTRLTVT.

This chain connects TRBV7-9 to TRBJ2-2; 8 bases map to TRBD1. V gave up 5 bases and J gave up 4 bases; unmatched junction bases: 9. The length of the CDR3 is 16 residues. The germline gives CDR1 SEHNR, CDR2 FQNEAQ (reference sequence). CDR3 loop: CASSRYGQGGTGELFF. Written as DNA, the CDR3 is TGTGCCAGCAGCCGTTATGGACAGGGTGGCACCGGGGAGCTGTTTTTT.

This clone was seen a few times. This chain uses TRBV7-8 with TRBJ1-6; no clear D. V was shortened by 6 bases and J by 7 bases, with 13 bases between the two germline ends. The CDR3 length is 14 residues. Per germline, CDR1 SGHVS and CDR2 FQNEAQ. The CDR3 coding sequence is TGTGCCAGCAGGGCTGGGAGGACCAATTCACCCCTCCACTTT. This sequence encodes CASRAGRTNSPLHF.

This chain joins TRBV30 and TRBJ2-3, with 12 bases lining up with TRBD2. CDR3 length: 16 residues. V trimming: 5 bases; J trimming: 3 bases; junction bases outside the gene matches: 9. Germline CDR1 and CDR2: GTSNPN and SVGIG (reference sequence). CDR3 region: CAWEIMTSGGTDTQYF. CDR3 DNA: TGTGCCTGGGAGATTATGACTAGCGGGGGAACAGATACGCAGTATTTT.

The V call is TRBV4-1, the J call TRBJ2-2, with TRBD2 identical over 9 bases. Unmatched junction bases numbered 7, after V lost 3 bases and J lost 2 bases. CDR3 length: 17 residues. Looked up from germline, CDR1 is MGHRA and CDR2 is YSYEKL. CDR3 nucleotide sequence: TGCGCCAGCAGCCAGGGAAGACTAGCGGATAACACCGGGGAGCTGTTTTTT. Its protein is CASSQGRLADNTGELFF.

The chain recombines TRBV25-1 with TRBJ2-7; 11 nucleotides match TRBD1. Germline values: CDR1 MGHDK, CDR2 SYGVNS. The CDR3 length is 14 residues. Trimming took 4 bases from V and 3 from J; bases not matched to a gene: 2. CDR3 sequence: CASSGGTGGYEQYF. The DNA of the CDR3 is TGTGCCAGCAGTGGGGGGACAGGGGGCTACGAGCAGTACTTC.

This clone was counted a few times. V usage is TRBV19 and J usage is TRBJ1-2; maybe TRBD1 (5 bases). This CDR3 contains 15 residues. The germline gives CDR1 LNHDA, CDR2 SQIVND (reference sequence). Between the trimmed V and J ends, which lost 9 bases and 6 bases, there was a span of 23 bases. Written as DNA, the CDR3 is TGTGCCAGCAGACTTGCTGGGGGTGGTATAGATGGCTACACCTTC. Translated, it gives CASRLAGGGIDGYTF.

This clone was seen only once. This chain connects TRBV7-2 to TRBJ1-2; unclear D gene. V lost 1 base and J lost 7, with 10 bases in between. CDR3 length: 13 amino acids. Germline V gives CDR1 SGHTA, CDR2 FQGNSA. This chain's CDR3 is CASSLGERLGYTF. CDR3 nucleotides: TGTGCCAGCAGCTTAGGAGAGAGGCTTGGCTACACCTTC. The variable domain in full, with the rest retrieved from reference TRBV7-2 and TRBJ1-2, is GAGVSQSPSNKVTEKGKDVELRCDPISGHTALYWYRQSLGQGLEFLIYFQGNSAPDKSGLPSDRFSAERTGGSVSTLTIQRTQQEDSAVYLCASSLGERLGYTFGSGTRLTVV.

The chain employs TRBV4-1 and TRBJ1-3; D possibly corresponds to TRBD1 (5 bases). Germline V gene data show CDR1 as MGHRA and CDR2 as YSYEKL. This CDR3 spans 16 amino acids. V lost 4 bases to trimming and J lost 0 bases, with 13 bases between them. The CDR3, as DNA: TGCGCCAGCAGCCCATTAGGCGGACACTCTGGAAACACCATATATTTT. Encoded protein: CASSPLGGHSGNTIYF.

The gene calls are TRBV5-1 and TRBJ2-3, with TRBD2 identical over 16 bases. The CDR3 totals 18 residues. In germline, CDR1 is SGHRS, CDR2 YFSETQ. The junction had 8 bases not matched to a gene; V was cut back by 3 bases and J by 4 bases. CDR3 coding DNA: TGCGCCAGCAGCTCGGCGGGACTAGCGGGAGGGCCCCCAGATACGCAGTATTTT. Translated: CASSSAGLAGGPPDTQYF.

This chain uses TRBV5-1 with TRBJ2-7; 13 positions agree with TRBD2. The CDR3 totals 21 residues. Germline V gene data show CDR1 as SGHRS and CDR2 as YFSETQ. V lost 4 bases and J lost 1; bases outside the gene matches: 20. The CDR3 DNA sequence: TGCGCCAGCAGCACAGGGAACAAGACTAGCGGGGGGCCACGCCTATCCTACGAGCAGTACTTC. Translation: CASSTGNKTSGGPRLSYEQYF.

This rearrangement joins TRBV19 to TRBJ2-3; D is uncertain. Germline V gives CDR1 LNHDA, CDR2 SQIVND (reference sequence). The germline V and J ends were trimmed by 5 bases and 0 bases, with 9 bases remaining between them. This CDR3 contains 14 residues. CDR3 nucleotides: TGTGCCAGTAGTCTTGAGGACAGCACAGATACGCAGTATTTT. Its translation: CASSLEDSTDTQYF. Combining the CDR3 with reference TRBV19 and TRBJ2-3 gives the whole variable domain DGGITQSPKYLFRKEGQNVTLSCEQNLNHDAMYWYRQDPGQGLRLIYYSQIVNDFQKGDIAEGYSVSREKKESFPLTVTSAQKNPTAFYLCASSLEDSTDTQYFGPGTRLTVL.

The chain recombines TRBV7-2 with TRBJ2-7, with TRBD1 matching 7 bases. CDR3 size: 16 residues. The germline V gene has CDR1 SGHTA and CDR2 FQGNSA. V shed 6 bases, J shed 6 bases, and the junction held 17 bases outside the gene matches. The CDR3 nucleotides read TGTGCCAGCAGTGCCGGGACAGACCCCATTACGGGCGAGCAGTACTTC. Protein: CASSAGTDPITGEQYF.

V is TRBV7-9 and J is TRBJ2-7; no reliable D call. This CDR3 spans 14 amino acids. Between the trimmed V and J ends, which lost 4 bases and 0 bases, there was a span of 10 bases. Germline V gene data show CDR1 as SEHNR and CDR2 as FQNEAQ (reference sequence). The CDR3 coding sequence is TGTGCCAGCAGCTCGTCTAGGAGCTCCTACGAGCAGTACTTC. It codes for CASSSSRSSYEQYF. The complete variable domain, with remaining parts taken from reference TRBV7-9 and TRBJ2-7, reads DTGVSQNPRHKITKRGQNVTFRCDPISEHNRLYWYRQTLGQGPEFLTYFQNEAQLEKSRLLSDRFSAERPKGSFSTLEIQRTEQGDSAMYLCASSSSRSSYEQYFGPGTRLTVT.

CDR3 coding DNA: TGTGCCAGCAGCGCCCTTCGGGGGAGCACTGAAGCTTTCTTT. Protein: CASSALRGSTEAFF. This rearrangement joins TRBV9 to TRBJ1-1; D is perhaps TRBD1 (5 bases). V was clipped by 3 bases and J by 4 bases, with 13 bases between them. CDR1 SGDLS and CDR2 YYNGEE come from the germline V gene. The CDR3 is 14 residues long.

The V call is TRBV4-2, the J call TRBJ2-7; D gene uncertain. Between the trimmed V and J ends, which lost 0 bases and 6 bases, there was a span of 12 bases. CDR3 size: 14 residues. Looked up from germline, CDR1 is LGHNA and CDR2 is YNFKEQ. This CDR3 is CASSQDSAPSEQYF. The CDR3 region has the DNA TGTGCCAGCAGCCAAGATTCGGCCCCCAGCGAGCAGTACTTC.

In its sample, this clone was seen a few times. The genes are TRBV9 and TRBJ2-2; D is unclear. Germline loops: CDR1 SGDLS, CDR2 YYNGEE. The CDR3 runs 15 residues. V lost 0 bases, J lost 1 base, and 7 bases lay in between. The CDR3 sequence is CASSVGAVNTGELFF. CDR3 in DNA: TGTGCCAGCAGCGTAGGGGCAGTGAACACCGGGGAGCTGTTTTTT. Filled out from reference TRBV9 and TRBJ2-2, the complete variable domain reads DSGVTQTPKHLITATGQRVTLRCSPRSGDLSVYWYQQSLDQGLQFLIQYYNGEERAKGNILERFSAQQFPDLHSELNLSSLELGDSALYFCASSVGAVNTGELFFGEGSRLTVL.

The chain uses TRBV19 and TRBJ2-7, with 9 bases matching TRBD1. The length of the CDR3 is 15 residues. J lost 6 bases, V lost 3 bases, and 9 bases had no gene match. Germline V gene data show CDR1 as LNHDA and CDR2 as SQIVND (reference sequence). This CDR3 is CASSIPGTGLSEQYF. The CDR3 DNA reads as TGTGCCAGTAGTATCCCCGGGACAGGGCTTTCCGAGCAGTACTTC.

This chain's CDR3 is CAVPGPPLGTEAFF. CDR3 coding DNA: TGTGCCGTCCCGGGACCACCCCTGGGGACTGAAGCTTTCTTT. This sequence joins TRBV6-5 and TRBJ1-1; tentative D call: TRBD1 (5 bases). V was shortened by 11 bases and J by 5 bases, with 21 bases between the two germline ends. CDR1 and CDR2 (germline): MNHEY, SVGAGI. The CDR3 sequence is 14 residues long.

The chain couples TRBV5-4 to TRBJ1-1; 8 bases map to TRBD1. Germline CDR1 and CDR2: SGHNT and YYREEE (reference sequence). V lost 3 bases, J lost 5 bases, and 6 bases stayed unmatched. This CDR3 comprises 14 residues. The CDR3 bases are TGTGCCAGCAGCTCCTCCAGGGGGCAGACTGAAGCTTTCTTT. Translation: CASSSSRGQTEAFF.

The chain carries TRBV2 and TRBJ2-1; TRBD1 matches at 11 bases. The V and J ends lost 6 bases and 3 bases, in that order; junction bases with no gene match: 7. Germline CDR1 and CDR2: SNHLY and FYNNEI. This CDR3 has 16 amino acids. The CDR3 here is CASSGIGTGGYNEQFF. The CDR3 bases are TGTGCCAGCAGCGGAATAGGGACAGGGGGCTACAATGAGCAGTTCTTC. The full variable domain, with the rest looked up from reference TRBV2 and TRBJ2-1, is EPEVTQTPSHQVTQMGQEVILRCVPISNHLYFYWYRQILGQKVEFLVSFYNNEISEKSEIFDDQFSVERPDGSNFTLKIRSTKLEDSAMYFCASSGIGTGGYNEQFFGPGTRLTVL.

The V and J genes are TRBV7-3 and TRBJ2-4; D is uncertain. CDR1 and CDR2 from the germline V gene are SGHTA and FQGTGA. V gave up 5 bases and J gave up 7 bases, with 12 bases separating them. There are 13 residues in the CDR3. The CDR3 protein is CASSPVVANIQYF. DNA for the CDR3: TGTGCCAGCAGCCCCGTCGTGGCGAACATTCAGTACTTC.

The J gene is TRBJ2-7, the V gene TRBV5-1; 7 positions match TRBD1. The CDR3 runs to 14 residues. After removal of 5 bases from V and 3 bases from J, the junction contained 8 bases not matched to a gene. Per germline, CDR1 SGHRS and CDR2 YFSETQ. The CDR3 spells CASSPGQTIYEQYF. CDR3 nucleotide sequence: TGCGCCAGCAGTCCGGGACAGACCATCTACGAGCAGTACTTC.